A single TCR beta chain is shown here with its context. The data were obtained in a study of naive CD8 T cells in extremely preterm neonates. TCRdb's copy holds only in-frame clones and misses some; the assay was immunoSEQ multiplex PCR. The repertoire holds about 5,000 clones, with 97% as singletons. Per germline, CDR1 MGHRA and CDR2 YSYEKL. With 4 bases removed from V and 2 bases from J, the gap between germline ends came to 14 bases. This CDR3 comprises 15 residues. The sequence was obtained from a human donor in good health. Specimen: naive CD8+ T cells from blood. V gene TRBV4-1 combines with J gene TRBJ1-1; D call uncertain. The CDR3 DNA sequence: TGCGCCAGCAGCCCGAACTTGGACTTAAACACTGAAGCTTTCTTT. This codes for CASSPNLDLNTEAFF.